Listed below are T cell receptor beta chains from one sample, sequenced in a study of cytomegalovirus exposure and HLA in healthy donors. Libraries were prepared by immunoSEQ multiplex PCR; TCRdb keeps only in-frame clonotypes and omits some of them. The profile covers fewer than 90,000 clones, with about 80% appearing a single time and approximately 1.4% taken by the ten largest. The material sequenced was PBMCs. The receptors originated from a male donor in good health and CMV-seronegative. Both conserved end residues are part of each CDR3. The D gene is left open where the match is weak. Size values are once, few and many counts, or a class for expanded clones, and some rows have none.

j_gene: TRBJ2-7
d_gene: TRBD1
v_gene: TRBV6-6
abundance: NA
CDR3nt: TGTGCCAGCAGTGCTACAGGGGCGGTCTTCTACGAGCAGTACTTC
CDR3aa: CASSATGAVFYEQYF

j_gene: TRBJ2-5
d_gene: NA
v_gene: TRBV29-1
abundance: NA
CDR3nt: TGCAGCGTTGAAAGCCAGGGCGAGACCCAGTACTTC
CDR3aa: CSVESQGETQYF

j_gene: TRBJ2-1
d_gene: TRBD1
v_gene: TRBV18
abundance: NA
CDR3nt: TGTGCCAGCGCAGCCATTACCGGGACAGGGGGCTCCTACAATGAGCAGTTCTTC
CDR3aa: CASAAITGTGGSYNEQFF

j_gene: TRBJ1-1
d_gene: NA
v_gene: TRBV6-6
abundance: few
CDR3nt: TGTGCCAGCAGCTGGACACAGAACACTGAAGCTTTCTTT
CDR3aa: CASSWTQNTEAFF

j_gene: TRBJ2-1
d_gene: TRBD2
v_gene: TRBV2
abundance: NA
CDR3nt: TGTGCCAGCAGTACCCTCGCGGGAGCCTACAATGAGCAGTTCTTC
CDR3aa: CASSTLAGAYNEQFF

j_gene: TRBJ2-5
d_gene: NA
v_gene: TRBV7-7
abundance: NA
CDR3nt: TGTGCTAGCAGCTCCGGAGAGACCCAGTACTTC
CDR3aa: CASSSGETQYF

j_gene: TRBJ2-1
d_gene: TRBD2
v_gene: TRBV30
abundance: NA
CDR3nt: TGTGCCTGGAAGGGGGTTAGGACTAGCGGGAAGTACAATGAGCAGTTCTTC
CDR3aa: CAWKGVRTSGKYNEQFF

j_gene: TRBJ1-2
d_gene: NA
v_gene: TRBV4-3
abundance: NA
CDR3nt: TGCGCCAGCAGCCGAAGTAGCAGGGTTGACTATGGCTACACCTTC
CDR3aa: CASSRSSRVDYGYTF

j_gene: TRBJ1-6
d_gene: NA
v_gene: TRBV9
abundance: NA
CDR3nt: TGTGCCAGCAGCGAATCGGTGAAGTATAATTCACCCCTCCACTTT
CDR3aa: CASSESVKYNSPLHF

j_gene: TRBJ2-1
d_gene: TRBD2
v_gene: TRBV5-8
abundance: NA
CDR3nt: TGTGCCAGCCTCGGACTAGCGGGAGGGCCATTGTCCTACAATGAGCAGTTCTTC
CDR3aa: CASLGLAGGPLSYNEQFF

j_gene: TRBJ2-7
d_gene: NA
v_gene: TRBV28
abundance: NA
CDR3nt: TGTGCCAGCAGTTTACCGGGAATCTACGAGCAGTACTTC
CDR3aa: CASSLPGIYEQYF

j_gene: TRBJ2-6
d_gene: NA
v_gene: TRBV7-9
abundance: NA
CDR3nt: TGTGCCAGCAGCTTAGCGCACCCCTCTAGGGCCAACGTCCTGACTTTC
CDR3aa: CASSLAHPSRANVLTF

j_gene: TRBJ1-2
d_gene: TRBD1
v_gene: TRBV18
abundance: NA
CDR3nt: TGTGCCAGCTCACCTGGACAGGCTGCGTATGGCTACACCTTC
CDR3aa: CASSPGQAAYGYTF

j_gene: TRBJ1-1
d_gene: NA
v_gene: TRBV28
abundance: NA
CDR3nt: TGTGCCAGCCAACTCCTGAACACTGAAGCTTTCTTT
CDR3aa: CASQLLNTEAFF

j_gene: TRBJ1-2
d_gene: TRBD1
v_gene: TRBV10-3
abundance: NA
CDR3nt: TGTGCCATCAGTGTGGACAGGGTAGGGGGTATAGGCTACACCTTC
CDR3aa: CAISVDRVGGIGYTF

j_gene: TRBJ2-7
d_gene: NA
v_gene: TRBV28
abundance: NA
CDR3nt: TGTGCCAGCAGTCCCGGGGACTTTCGGATCGAGCAGTACTTC
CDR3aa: CASSPGDFRIEQYF

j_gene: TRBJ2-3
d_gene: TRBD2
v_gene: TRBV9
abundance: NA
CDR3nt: TGTGCCAGCAGCAAAGGCGGGGGGGGCACAGATACGCAGTATTTT
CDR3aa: CASSKGGGGTDTQYF

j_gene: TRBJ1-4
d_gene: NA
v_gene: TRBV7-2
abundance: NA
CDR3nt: TGTGCCAGCAGCTTACAGGGTTCTCATAATGAAAAACTGTTTTTT
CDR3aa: CASSLQGSHNEKLFF

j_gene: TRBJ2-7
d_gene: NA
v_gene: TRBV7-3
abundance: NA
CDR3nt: TGTGCCAGCAGCTTAAATAGGGCGGGAGAGCAGTACTTC
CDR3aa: CASSLNRAGEQYF

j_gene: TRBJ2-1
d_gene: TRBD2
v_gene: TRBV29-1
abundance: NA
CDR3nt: TGCAGCGTTGGACTAGCGTCCTCCTACAATGAGCAGTTCTTC
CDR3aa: CSVGLASSYNEQFF

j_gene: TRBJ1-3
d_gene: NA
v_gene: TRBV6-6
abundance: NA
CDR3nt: TGTGCCAGCAGTTACTCTGGAGAAAGCACCATATATTTT
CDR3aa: CASSYSGESTIYF

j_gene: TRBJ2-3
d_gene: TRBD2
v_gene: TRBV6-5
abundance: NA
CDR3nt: TGTGCCAGCAGTTACTCGGCGGGGGGCCGCACAGATACGCAGTATTTT
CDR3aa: CASSYSAGGRTDTQYF

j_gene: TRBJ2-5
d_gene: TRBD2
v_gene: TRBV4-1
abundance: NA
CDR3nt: TGCGCCAGCAGCCTCGGGGGGGGGAAACAAGAGACCCAGTACTTC
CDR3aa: CASSLGGGKQETQYF

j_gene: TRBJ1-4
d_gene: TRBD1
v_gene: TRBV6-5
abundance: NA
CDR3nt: TGTGCCAGCAGTTACTCGATGACAGGGCGATATGAAAAACTGTTTTTT
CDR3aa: CASSYSMTGRYEKLFF

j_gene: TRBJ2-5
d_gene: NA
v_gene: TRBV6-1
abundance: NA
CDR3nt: TGTGCCAGCAGTGAAGTTGGCGGACAAGAGACCCAGTACTTC
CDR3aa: CASSEVGGQETQYF

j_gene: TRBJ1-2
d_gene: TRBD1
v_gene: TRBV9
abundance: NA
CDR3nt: TGTGCCAGCAGCGAGGGGACAGGGAACTATGGCTACACCTTC
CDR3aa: CASSEGTGNYGYTF

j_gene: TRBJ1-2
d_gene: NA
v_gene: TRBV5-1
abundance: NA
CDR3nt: TGCGCCAGCAGCTGGGAGGGGCGAGGAGATGGCTACACCTTC
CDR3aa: CASSWEGRGDGYTF

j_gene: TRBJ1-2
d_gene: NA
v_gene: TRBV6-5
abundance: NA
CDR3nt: TGTGCCAGCAGTTATACTCTTGGACAGTCTGGCTACACCTTC
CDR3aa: CASSYTLGQSGYTF

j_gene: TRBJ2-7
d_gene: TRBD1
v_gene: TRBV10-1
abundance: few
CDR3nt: TGCGCCAGCAGTGATCTCCGGACAGGGATATACGAGCAGTACTTC
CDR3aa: CASSDLRTGIYEQYF

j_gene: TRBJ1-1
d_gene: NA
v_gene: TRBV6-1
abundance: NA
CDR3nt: TGTGCAACAAGTGAAGGAGGAATGAACACTGAAGCTTTCTTT
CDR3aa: CATSEGGMNTEAFF

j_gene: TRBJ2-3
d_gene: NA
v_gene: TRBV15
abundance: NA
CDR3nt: TGTGCCACCAGCAGGCCGGGGGAGAGCACAGATACGCAGTATTTT
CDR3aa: CATSRPGESTDTQYF

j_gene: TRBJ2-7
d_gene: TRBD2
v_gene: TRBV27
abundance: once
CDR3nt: TGTGCCAGCAGTTTACTAGGTCTAGCGGGAACCTACGAGCAGTACTTC
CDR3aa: CASSLLGLAGTYEQYF

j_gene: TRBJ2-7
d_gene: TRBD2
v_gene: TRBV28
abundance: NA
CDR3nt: TGTGCCAGCACCTCGGGGAGGGACCTTTACGAGCAGTACTTC
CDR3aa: CASTSGRDLYEQYF

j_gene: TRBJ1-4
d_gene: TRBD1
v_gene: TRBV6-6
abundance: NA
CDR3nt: TGTGCCACCGCTCAAGGGACAGCAGATAATGAAAAACTGTTTTTT
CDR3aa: CATAQGTADNEKLFF

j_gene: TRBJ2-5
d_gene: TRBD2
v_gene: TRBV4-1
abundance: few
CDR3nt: TGCGCCAGCAGCCGACTAGCGGGAGAGACCCAGTACTTC
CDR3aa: CASSRLAGETQYF

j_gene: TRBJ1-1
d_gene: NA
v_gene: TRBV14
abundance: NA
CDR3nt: TGTGCCAGCAGCCTAATTTATAACACTGAAGCTTTCTTT
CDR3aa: CASSLIYNTEAFF

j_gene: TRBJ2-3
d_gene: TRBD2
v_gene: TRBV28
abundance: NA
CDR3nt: TGTGCCAGCAGTAGGCCCAGAGCGGGGGGAAACACAGATACGCAGTATTTT
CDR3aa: CASSRPRAGGNTDTQYF

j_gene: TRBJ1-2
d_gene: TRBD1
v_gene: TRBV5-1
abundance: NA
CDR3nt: TGCGCCAGCAGCGTGACGGGACAGGGATTCTATGGCTACACCTTC
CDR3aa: CASSVTGQGFYGYTF

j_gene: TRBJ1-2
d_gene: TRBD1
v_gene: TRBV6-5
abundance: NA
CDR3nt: TGTGCCAGCAGTTCCTTCGACAGGGGGCGTCATGGCTACACCTTC
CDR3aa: CASSSFDRGRHGYTF

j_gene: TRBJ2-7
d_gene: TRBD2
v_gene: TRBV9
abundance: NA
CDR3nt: TGTGCCAGCAGCCCCAACGAGGGAGGGAGGGTCGGCGAGCAGTACTTC
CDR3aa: CASSPNEGGRVGEQYF

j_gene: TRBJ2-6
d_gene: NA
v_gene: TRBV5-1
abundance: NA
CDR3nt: TGCGCCAGCAGCGGAGACTCTGGGGCCAACGTCCTGACTTTC
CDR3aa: CASSGDSGANVLTF

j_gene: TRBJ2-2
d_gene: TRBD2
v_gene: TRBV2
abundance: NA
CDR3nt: TGTGCCAGCAGAAACGGACTAGCGGGGAACGGGGAGCTGTTTTTT
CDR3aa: CASRNGLAGNGELFF

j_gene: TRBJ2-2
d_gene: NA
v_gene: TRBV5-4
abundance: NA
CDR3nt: TGTGCCAGCAGCTTGGTGTTCAGGGAGAACACCGGGGAGCTGTTTTTT
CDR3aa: CASSLVFRENTGELFF

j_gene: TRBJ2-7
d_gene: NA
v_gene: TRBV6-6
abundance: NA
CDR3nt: TGTGCCAGCTCGGACCTGAGCAGGGACATCTCCGAGCAGTACTTC
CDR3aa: CASSDLSRDISEQYF

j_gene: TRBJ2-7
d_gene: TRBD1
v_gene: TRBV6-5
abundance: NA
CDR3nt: TGTGCCAGCAGTTACGCACCAGGGGGCTACGAGCAGTACTTC
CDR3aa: CASSYAPGGYEQYF

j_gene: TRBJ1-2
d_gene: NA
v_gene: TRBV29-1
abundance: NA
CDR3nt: TGCAGCGTTGAAGCTACAGGTTCCTATGGCTACACCTTC
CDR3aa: CSVEATGSYGYTF

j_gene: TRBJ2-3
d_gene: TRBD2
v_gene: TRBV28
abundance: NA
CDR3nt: TGTGCCAGCACCCCATCTAGCGGGGGGATCACAGATACGCAGTATTTT
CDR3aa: CASTPSSGGITDTQYF

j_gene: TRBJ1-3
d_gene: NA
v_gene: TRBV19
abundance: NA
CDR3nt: TGTGCCAGTAGTATTCAGGGAACCTTCTCTGGAAACACCATATATTTT
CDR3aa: CASSIQGTFSGNTIYF

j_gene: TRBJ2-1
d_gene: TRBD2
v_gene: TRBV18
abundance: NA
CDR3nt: TGTGCCAGCTCACCGGCCACCGGGACTAGCGGGAGGAGGCCCTTAAATGAGCAGTTCTTC
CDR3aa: CASSPATGTSGRRPLNEQFF

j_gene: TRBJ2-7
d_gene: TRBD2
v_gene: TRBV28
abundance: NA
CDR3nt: TGTGCCAGCATACGGACTAGCGGGAGTTACGAGCAGTACTTC
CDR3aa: CASIRTSGSYEQYF

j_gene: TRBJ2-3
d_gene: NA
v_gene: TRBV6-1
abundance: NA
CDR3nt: TGTGCCAGCACCGAAAGGGGCTCAACAGATACGCAGTATTTT
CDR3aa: CASTERGSTDTQYF

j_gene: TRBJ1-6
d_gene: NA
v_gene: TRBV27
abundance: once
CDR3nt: TGTGCCAGCAGTTACCGGCGGACAGCCTCACCCCTCCACTTT
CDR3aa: CASSYRRTASPLHF

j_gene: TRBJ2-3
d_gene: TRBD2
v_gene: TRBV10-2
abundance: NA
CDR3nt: TGCGCCAGCGGGGACCGGACTGGCGGGAGAGATACGCAGTATTTT
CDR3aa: CASGDRTGGRDTQYF